This T cell receptor beta chain came from a study of T cell responses to AZD1222 COVID-19 vaccine (dated by TCRdb to the early 2020s). With regard to the full study: Because spike-specific TCR depth and breadth did not differ between the two schedules, AZD1222 recipients who got a second dose at roughly 4 weeks were pooled with those who got a second dose at roughly 12 weeks. A total of around 240 trial participants underwent TCR sequencing, of whom 207 had received two doses of AZD1222 and about 25 had received two doses of the MenACWY control vaccine. Enrollment into the trials was organized by age into subgroups of 18-55, 56-69 and 70-plus years, and those subgroups contained roughly 150, 30 and 60 TCR-sequenced participants, respectively.

The CDR3 regions of human TCRbeta chains were subjected to immunosequencing. From the authors' description of their analysis: TCRs in the repertoires were matched against a reference library of SARS-CoV-2-specific TCRs that had been generated with the MIRA antigen-specificity platform. Breadth was defined as the fraction of unique TCRs that were SARS-CoV-2-associated. Depth was defined as the fraction of total T cells that were SARS-CoV-2-associated. Each spike-specific TCR was assigned to its reactive spike region and to a CD4 or CD8 class using the MIRA data. Log10-transformed breadth and depth values were compared by one-way ANOVA with Sidak's multiple comparisons tests. In TCRdb, the immuneACCESS table is reduced to in-frame sequences with V and J assigned. These tables do not hold every clone; where another copy was compared, an unresolved V gene accounts for under half, and the others remain unexplained. For V, J and clone size, that table is used; D and trimming come from the DNA. In all, the sample holds 100,000 to 150,000 clones, and about 89% of those were seen once. Approximately 1.5% of the sample rests with the top ten.

The sample's time point label, in plain terms: baseline before first vaccination. Vaccinee samples were obtained from the UK trials COV001 and COV002, which included a single-blind randomized controlled phase 2/3 trial of AZD1222 (ChAdOx1 nCoV-19) in healthy adults. Trial participant PBMC samples were collected at day 0 and day 28 after the second dose for TCRbeta chain sequencing. Details on this clone: The antigen it binds to is not known. No per-base quality is available; no much larger clone lies one base away.

Here is what the overall study found, with its caveats: Conclusions about previously exposed vaccinees are limited because only a handful of AZD1222 recipients were SARS-CoV-2 seropositive at baseline. Reportedly, close to half of the unique spike-specific TCRs recognized epitopes lying outside the regions that are mutated in the B.1.351 and B.1.1.7 variants. Because no day 14 peak-response samples were available, the repertoires could be characterized only after the peak T cell response. A significant rise in spike-specific TCR breadth and depth was observed after two AZD1222 doses relative to day 0 and relative to MenACWY recipients. The 56-69-year group was small, and its depth increase did not reach significance, likely because of low power. Participants were mostly white British, with more females than males. The authors suggested clonal diversity may have been underestimated. The whole spike protein was spanned by vaccine-associated CD4 TCRs, and dominant responses were seen in regions 160-218 and 743-854.

Looking up the germline V gene yields CDR1 SQVTM and CDR2 ANQGSEA. V lost 1 base and J lost 0 bases; the stretch between them is 6 bases long. Counted from cysteine to phenylalanine, this CDR3 has 14 amino acids. Solely the CDR3 DNA is kept, with 42 bases framed from the first base. The rearranged segments are TRBV29-1 and TRBJ1-4, with an unclear D gene assignment. The sequence was collected from an adult in good health. The sequences come from peripheral blood, collected on day 0 of AZD1222 vaccination. The sequenced DNA is TGCAGCGTTGAAGGGGCCGCAACTAATGAAAAACTGTTTTTT. Its translation is CSVEGAATNEKLFF. The variable domain in full, with residues beyond the CDR3 obtained from the reference TRBV29-1 and TRBJ1-4 genes, is SAVISQKPSRDICQRGTSLTIQCQVDSQVTMMFWYRQQPGQSLTLIATANQGSEATYESGFVIDKFPISRPNLTFSTLTVSNMSPEDSSIYLCSVEGAATNEKLFFGSGTQLSVL.